This TCR beta chain came from a study of T cells after yellow fever vaccination. TCRdb called the 5' RACE reads again in MiXCR, with one record for every CDR3 protein. The sample carries a few hundred thousand distinct CDR3 sequences, about a sixth recorded once. V shed 5 bases and J shed 2 bases, with 22 bases lying between them. Germline assignment: CDR1 MNHNS and CDR2 SASEGT. CDR3 length: 18 residues. The material was PBMCs, obtained 5 days after the first yellow fever vaccination. The receptor was isolated from a man between 18 and 29 years old who received the YFV17D yellow fever vaccine. V is TRBV6-1 and J is TRBJ1-3, with D possibly being TRBD1 (6 bases). The CDR3 coding sequence is TGTGCCAGCAGTCTGACAGGAAGCCCGAGTGGACCTGGAAACACCATATATTTT. Translated, it gives CASSLTGSPSGPGNTIYF.